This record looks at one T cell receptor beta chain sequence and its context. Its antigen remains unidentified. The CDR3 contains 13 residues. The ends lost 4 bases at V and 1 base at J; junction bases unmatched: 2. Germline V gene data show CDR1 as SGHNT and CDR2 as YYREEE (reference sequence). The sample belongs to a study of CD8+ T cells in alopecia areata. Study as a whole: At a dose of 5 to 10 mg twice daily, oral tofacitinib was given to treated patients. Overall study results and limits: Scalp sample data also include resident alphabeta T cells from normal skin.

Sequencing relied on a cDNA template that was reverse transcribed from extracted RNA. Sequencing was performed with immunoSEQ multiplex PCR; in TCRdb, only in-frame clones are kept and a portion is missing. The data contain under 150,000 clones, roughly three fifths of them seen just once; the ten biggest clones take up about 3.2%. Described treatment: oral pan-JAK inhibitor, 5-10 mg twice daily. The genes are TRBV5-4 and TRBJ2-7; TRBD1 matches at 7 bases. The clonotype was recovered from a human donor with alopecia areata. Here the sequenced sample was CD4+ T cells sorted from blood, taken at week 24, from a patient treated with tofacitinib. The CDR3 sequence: CASSTQGSYEQYF. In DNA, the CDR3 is TGTGCCAGCAGCACACAGGGGTCCTACGAGCAGTACTTC.